This T cell receptor (beta chain) stems from a study of blood T cell repertoires in COVID-19. Study background: The origin of the acute and convalescent COVID-19 samples was the United States, Italy and Spain. PBMCs, B-cell-depleted T cells, or T cells provided the cDNA or gDNA that made up the material.

The length of the CDR3 is 17 residues. Germline trimming cut 5 bases from V and 3 bases from J; bases unmatched to any gene: 16. Germline V gene lookup returns CDR1 MDHEN and CDR2 SYDVKM. Original analysis: Using reference gene primer amplification, nucleated cell counts were estimated. Clones were sequenced by immunoSEQ multiplex PCR, and TCRdb holds only the in-frame ones, with some missing. The V and J calls and clone size were taken over from that table, and D and trimming were inferred from the DNA. Seen here are roughly 120,000 clones, 90% observed once, and the top ten hold 4.6%. The receptor comes from a woman between 45 and 65 years old with acute or convalescent COVID-19. Sequencing input: peripheral blood. This chain connects TRBV28 to TRBJ2-7; 7 bases fit TRBD1. CDR3 amino acids: CASSPITGARGDYEQYF. The CDR3 DNA reads TGTGCCAGCAGTCCTATAACAGGGGCCAGAGGGGACTACGAGCAGTACTTC.